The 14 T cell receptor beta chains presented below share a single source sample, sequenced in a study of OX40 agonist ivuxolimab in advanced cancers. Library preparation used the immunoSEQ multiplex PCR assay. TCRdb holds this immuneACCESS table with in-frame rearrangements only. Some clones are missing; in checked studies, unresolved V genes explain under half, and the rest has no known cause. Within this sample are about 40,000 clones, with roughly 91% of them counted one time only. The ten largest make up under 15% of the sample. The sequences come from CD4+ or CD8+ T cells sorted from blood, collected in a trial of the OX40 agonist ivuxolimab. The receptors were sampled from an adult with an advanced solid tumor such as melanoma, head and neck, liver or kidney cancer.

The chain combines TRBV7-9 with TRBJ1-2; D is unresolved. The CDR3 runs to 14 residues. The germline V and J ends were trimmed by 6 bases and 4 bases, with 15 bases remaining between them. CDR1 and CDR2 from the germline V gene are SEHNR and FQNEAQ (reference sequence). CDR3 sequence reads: CASSSGSGAYGYTF. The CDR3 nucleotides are TGTGCCAGCAGTTCGGGTTCTGGTGCCTATGGCTACACCTTC.

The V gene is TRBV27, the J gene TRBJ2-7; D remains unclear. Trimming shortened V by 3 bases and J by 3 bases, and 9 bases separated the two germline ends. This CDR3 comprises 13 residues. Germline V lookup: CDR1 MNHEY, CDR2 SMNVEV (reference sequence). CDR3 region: CASSLGRNYEQYF. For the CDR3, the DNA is TGTGCCAGCAGTTTGGGTAGAAACTACGAGCAGTACTTC.

The CDR3 here is CASSRRGQGWVGEQFF. The CDR3 nucleotides read TGTGCCAGCAGCCGCCGCGGACAGGGATGGGTGGGTGAGCAGTTCTTC. The chain joins TRBV27 to TRBJ2-1; TRBD1 matches 8 bases. Trimming removed 6 bases from V and 9 bases from J; junction bases left unmatched: 16. Germline V gene data show CDR1 as MNHEY and CDR2 as SMNVEV (reference sequence). The CDR3 sequence is 16 residues long.

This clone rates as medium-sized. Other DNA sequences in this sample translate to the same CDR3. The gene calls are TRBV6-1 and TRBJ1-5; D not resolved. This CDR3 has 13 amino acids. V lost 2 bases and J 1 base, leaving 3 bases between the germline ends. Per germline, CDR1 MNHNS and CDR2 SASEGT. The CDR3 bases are TGTGCCAGCAGTGAACTCAGCAATCAGCCCCAGCATTTT. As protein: CASSELSNQPQHF.

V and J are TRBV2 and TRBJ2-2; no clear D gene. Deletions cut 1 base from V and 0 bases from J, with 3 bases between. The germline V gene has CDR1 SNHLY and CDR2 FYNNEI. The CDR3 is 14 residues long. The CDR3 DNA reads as TGTGCCAGCAGTGAAGGTCCGAACACCGGGGAGCTGTTTTTT. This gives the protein CASSEGPNTGELFF.

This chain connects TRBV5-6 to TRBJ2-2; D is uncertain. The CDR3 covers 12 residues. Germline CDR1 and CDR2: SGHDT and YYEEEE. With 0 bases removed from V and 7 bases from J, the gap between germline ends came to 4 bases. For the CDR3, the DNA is TGTGCCAGCAGCTTGGATCTCGGGGAGCTGTTTTTT. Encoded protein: CASSLDLGELFF.

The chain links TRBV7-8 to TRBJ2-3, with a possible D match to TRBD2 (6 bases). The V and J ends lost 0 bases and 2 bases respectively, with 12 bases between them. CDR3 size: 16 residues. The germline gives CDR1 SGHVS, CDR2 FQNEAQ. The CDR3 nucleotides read TGTGCCAGCAGCTTAGCGGTGGGAGGCCACACAGATACGCAGTATTTT. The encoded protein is CASSLAVGGHTDTQYF.

The CDR3: CASREGSGYTF. Written as DNA, the CDR3 is TGTGCCAGCAGGGAGGGGAGCGGCTACACCTTC. The chain employs TRBV19 and TRBJ1-2, with D possibly being TRBD1 (5 bases). This CDR3 contains 11 residues. V was clipped by 9 bases and J by 8 bases, with 13 bases between them. Germline CDR1 is LNHDA and CDR2 is SQIVND (reference sequence).

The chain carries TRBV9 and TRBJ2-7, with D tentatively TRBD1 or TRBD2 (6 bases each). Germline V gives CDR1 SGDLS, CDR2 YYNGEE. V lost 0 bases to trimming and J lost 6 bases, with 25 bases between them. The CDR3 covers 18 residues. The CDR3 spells CASSVEGGRRGPITEQYF. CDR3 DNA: TGTGCCAGCAGCGTAGAAGGGGGTAGGCGGGGACCCATCACCGAGCAGTACTTC.

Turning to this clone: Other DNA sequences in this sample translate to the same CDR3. CDR3 in DNA: TGTGCCATCGGCCCAGCGGGCTCCTACGAGCAGTACTTC. Translated, it gives CAIGPAGSYEQYF. V usage is TRBV10-3 and J usage is TRBJ2-7; possible D gene TRBD2, 6 bases. The germline V gene encodes CDR1 ENHRY and CDR2 SYGVKD. Trimming removed 8 bases from V and 0 bases from J, with 11 bases in between. The CDR3 has 13 residues.

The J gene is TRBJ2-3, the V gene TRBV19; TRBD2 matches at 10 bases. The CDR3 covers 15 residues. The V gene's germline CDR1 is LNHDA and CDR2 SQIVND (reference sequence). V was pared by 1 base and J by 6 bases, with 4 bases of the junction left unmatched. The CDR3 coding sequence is TGTGCCAGTAGTATAGGGACTAGCGGCCGCGATACGCAGTATTTT. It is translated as CASSIGTSGRDTQYF.

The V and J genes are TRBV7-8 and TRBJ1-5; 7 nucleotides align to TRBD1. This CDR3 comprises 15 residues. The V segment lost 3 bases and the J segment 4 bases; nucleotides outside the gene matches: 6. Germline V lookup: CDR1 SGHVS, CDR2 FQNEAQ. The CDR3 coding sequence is TGTGCCAGCAGCTTCGGGACAGCCGTTAATCAGCCCCAGCATTTT. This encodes CASSFGTAVNQPQHF.

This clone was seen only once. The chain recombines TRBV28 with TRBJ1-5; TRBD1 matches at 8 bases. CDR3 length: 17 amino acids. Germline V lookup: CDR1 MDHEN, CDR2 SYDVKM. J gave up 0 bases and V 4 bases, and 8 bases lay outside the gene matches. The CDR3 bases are TGTGCCAGCAGTTCTTATATCCAGGGGGCTAGCAATCAGCCCCAGCATTTT. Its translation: CASSSYIQGASNQPQHF.

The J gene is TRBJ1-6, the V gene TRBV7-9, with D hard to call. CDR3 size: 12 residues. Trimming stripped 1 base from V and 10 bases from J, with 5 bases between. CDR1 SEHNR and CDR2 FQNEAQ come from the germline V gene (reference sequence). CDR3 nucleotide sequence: TGTGCCAGCAGCTTAGACGGGTCACCCCTCCACTTT. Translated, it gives CASSLDGSPLHF.